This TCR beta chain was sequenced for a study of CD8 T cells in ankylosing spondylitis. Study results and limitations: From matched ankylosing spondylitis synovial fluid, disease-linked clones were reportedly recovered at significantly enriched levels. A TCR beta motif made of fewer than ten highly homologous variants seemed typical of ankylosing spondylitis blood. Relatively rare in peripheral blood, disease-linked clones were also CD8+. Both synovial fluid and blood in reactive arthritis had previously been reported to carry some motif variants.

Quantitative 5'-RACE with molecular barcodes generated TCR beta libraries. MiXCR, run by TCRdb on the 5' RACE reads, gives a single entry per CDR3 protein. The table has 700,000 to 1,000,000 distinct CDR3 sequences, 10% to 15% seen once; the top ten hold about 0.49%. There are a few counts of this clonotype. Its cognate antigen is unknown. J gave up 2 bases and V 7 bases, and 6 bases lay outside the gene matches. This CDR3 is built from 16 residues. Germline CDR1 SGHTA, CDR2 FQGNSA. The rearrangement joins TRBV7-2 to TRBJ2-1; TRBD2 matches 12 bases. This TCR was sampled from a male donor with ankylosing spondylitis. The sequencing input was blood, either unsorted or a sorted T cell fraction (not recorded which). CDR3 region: CASTPPSGGAYNEQFF. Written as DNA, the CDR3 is TGTGCCAGCACCCCGCCTAGCGGGGGGGCCTACAATGAGCAGTTCTTC.